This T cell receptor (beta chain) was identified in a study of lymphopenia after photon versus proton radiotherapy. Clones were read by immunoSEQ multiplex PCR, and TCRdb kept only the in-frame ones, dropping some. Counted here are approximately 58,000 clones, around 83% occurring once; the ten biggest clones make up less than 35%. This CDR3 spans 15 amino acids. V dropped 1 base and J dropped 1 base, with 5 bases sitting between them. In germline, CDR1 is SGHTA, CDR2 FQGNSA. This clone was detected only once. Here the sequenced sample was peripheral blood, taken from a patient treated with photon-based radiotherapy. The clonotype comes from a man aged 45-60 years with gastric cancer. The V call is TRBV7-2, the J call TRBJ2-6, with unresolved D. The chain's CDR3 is CASSLEASGANVLTF. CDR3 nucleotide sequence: TGTGCCAGCAGCTTAGAAGCGTCTGGGGCCAACGTCCTGACTTTC.